This record concerns one T cell receptor (beta chain) sequence. The sample comes from a study of blood T cell repertoires in COVID-19. Clones were read by immunoSEQ multiplex PCR, and TCRdb kept only the in-frame ones, dropping some. The sample contains 150,000 to 200,000 clones, about 88% of which appear only once. Germline V lookup: CDR1 SGHTA, CDR2 FQGNSA. This CDR3 contains 15 residues. The germline V and J ends were trimmed by 3 bases and 0 bases, with 11 bases remaining between them. Sample: peripheral blood. The clonotype was recovered from a woman older than 75 with acute or convalescent COVID-19. The genes are TRBV7-2 and TRBJ1-2, with TRBD1 as a possible D gene (6 bases). Here the CDR3 DNA reads TGTGCCAGCAGCTTCACCGGGACAACTAACTATGGCTACACCTTC. Encoded protein: CASSFTGTTNYGYTF.